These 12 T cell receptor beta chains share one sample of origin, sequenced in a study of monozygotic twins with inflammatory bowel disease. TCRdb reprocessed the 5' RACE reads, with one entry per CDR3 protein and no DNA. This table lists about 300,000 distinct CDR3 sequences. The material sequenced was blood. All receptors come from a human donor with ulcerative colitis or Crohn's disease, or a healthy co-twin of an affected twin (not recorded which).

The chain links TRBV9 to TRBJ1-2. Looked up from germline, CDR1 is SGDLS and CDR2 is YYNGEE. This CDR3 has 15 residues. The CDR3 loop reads CASSAQTVLGYGYTF.

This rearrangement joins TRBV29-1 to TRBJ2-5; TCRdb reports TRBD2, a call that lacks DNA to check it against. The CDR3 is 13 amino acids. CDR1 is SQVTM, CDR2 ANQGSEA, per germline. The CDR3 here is CSASKGPGETQYF.

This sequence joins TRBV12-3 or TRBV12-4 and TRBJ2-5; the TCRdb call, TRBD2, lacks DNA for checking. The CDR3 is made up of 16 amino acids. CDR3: CASSFGTQGQAETQYF.

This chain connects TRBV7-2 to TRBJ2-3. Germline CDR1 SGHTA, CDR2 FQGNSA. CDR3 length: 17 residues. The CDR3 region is CASSLEVLSVSTDTQYF.

The CDR3: CASSSWGANVLTF. The chain links TRBV5-1 to TRBJ2-6. This CDR3 comprises 13 residues. Germline CDR1 and CDR2: SGHRS and YFSETQ.

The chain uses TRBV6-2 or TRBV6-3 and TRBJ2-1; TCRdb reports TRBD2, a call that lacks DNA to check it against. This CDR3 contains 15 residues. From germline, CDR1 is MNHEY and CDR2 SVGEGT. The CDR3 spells CASKLDWRIYNEQFF.

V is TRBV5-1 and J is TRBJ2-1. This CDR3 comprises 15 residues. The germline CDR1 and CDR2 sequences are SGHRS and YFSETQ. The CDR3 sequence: CASSFSGGSYNEQFF.

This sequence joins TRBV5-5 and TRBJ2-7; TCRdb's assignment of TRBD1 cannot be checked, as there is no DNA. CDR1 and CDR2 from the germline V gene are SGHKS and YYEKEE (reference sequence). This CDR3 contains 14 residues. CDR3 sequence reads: CASSPPGQRYEQYF.

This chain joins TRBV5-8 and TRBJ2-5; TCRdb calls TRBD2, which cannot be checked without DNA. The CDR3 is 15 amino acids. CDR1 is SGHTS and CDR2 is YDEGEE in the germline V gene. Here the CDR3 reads CASSRGEAGVETQYF. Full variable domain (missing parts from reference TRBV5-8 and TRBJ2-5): EAGVTQSPTHLIKTRGQQATLRCSPISGHTSVYWYQQALGLGLQFLLWYDEGEERNRGNFPPRFSGRQFPNYSSELNVNALELEDSALYLCASSRGEAGVETQYFGPGTRLLVL.

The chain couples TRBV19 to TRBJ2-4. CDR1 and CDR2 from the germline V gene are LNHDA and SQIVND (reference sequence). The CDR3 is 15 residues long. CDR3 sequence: CASSKLGKSKNIQYF.

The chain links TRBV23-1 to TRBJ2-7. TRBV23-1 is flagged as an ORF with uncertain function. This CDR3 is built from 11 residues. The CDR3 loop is CASRTWGRQYF.

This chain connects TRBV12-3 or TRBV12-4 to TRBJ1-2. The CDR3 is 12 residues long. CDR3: CASSLPSVGYTF.